Listed here are 13 T cell receptor beta chains from one sample, sequenced in a study of cytomegalovirus exposure and HLA in healthy donors. PCR amplification relied on 60 Vbeta primers (plus 13 Jbeta primers). Here immunoSEQ multiplex PCR was the method, and the copy in TCRdb shows in-frame clones only, minus some. Of 110,000 to 150,000 clones in the sample, 70% to 80% were seen once. Material: PBMCs. These receptors were taken from a woman aged 55 to 70 in good health and CMV-seropositive.

The V and J genes are TRBV28 and TRBJ1-1; tentatively, D is TRBD1 (6 bases). CDR1 is MDHEN, CDR2 SYDVKM, per germline. Trimming took 6 bases from V and 1 from J, leaving 15 bases between them. The CDR3 is made up of 15 amino acids. The CDR3 sequence: CASSAVRTANTEAFF. The CDR3 nucleotides read TGTGCCAGCAGCGCCGTTCGGACAGCGAACACTGAAGCTTTCTTT.

The chain recombines TRBV9 with TRBJ2-2; TRBD2 matches at 7 bases. After removal of 0 bases from V and 4 bases from J, the junction contained 6 bases not matched to a gene. Germline V gives CDR1 SGDLS, CDR2 YYNGEE. This CDR3 is 16 amino acids long. The CDR3 is CASSVGASGFTGELFF. The CDR3 nucleotides read TGTGCCAGCAGCGTAGGGGCTAGCGGATTCACCGGGGAGCTGTTTTTT.

The V gene is TRBV4-1, the J gene TRBJ1-1, with TRBD1 as a possible D gene (5 bases). The V end was cut by 0 bases, the J end by 0 bases, with 17 bases between. Germline V gives CDR1 MGHRA, CDR2 YSYEKL. The CDR3 covers 18 residues. The DNA of the CDR3 is TGCGCCAGCAGCCAAGATTCAGGACAACTCCTGATGAACACTGAAGCTTTCTTT. Protein product: CASSQDSGQLLMNTEAFF.

V is TRBV6-5 and J is TRBJ2-7; 11 bases are a match to TRBD1. CDR1 is MNHEY, CDR2 SVGAGI, per germline. This CDR3 is 14 amino acids long. V shed 5 bases, J shed 5 bases, and the junction held 5 bases outside the gene matches. CDR3: CASSSGQGADEQYF. In DNA form, the CDR3 reads TGTGCCAGCAGTAGCGGACAGGGGGCCGACGAGCAGTACTTC.

The chain has TRBV11-3 and TRBJ2-7; D unclear. The CDR3 is made up of 13 amino acids. The germline gives CDR1 SGHNT, CDR2 YENEEA. With 5 bases removed from V and 0 bases from J, the gap between germline ends came to 8 bases. The CDR3 loop reads CASSIDSSYEQYF. The DNA of the CDR3 is TGTGCCAGCAGCATCGATAGCTCCTACGAGCAGTACTTC.

The sample holds a few counts of this clone. The chain carries TRBV15 and TRBJ2-5, with TRBD1 identical over 7 bases. The V and J ends lost 5 bases and 5 bases, in that order; junction bases with no gene match: 8. The germline V gene encodes CDR1 LNHNV and CDR2 YYDKDF (reference sequence). This CDR3 comprises 14 residues. CDR3 amino acids: CATSSTGRWETQYF. The CDR3 region has the DNA TGTGCCACCAGCTCGACAGGGAGATGGGAGACCCAGTACTTC.

The chain uses TRBV19 and TRBJ2-7, with 7 bases lining up with TRBD1. V lost 4 bases to trimming and J lost 4 bases; unmatched junction nucleotides: 4. The CDR3 is 13 amino acids. Germline assignment: CDR1 LNHDA and CDR2 SQIVND (reference sequence). The chain's CDR3 is CASSNYRGYEQYF. The CDR3 DNA is TGTGCCAGTAGTAATTACAGGGGTTACGAGCAGTACTTC. Drawing the rest from reference TRBV19 and TRBJ2-7, the complete variable domain is DGGITQSPKYLFRKEGQNVTLSCEQNLNHDAMYWYRQDPGQGLRLIYYSQIVNDFQKGDIAEGYSVSREKKESFPLTVTSAQKNPTAFYLCASSNYRGYEQYFGPGTRLTVT.

The chain carries TRBV2 and TRBJ2-5; TRBD1 is a possible D gene (5 bases). V lost 6 bases and J 7 bases, leaving 18 bases between the germline ends. Per the germline V gene, CDR1 is SNHLY and CDR2 is FYNNEI. The CDR3 totals 14 residues. The CDR3 protein is CASSQGADTGTQYF. Here the CDR3 DNA reads TGTGCCAGCAGCCAAGGGGCAGATACGGGGACCCAGTACTTC.

V is TRBV27 and J is TRBJ1-2; maybe TRBD1 (6 bases). The CDR3 totals 13 residues. Germline CDR1 is MNHEY and CDR2 is SMNVEV (reference sequence). V was trimmed by 3 bases and J by 4 bases, leaving 9 bases between them. DNA of the CDR3: TGTGCCAGCAGTTTCAGGGGACCCTATGGCTACACCTTC. Its protein is CASSFRGPYGYTF.

The chain combines TRBV7-6 with TRBJ2-7; D remains unclear. The CDR3 has 13 residues. Per the germline V gene, CDR1 is SGHVS and CDR2 is FNYEAQ. The ends were cut back, 3 bases at V and 6 bases at J, with 12 bases in the middle. The CDR3 region is CASSFGVSGEQYF. The CDR3, as DNA: TGTGCCAGCAGCTTTGGAGTTTCGGGCGAGCAGTACTTC.

J is TRBJ1-1 and V is TRBV6-5; the match to TRBD1 covers 8 bases. This CDR3 has 15 amino acids. J was trimmed by 2 bases and V by 5 bases; bases with no gene match: 7. The germline gives CDR1 MNHEY, CDR2 SVGAGI. CDR3 coding DNA: TGTGCCAGCAGTCCTACCGACAGGGGTAACACTGAAGCTTTCTTT. Translated, it gives CASSPTDRGNTEAFF.

CDR3 residues: CASSQDGDFSYEQYF. CDR3 coding DNA: TGTGCCAGCAGCCAAGATGGGGACTTCTCCTACGAGCAGTACTTC. The gene calls are TRBV4-2 and TRBJ2-7; the D gene is possibly TRBD2 (6 bases). The CDR3 runs 15 residues. V shed 0 bases and J shed 0 bases, with 9 bases lying between them. The germline gives CDR1 LGHNA, CDR2 YNFKEQ.

The chain couples TRBV18 to TRBJ1-5, with no clear D. Trimming took 2 bases from V and 6 from J, leaving 14 bases between them. The CDR3 consists of 15 residues. Germline assignment: CDR1 KGHSH and CDR2 LQKENI. The chain's CDR3 is CASSPSNQVSQPQHF. The CDR3 nucleotides are TGTGCCAGCTCACCATCAAACCAGGTGAGTCAGCCCCAGCATTTT.